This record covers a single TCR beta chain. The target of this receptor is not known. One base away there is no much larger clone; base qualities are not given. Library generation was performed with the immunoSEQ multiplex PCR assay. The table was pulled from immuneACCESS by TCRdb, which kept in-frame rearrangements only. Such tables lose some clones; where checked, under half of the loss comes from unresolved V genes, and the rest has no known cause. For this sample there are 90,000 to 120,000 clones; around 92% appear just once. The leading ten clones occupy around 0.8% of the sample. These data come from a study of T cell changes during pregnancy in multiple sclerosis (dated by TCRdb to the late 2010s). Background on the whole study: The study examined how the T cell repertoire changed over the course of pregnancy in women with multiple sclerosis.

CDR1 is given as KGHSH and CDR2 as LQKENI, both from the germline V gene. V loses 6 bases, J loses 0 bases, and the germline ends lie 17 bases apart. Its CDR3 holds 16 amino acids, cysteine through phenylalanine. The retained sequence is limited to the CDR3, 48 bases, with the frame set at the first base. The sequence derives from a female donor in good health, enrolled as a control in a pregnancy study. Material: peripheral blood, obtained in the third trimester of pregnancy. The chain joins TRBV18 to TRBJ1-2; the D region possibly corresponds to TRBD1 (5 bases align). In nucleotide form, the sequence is TGTGCCAGCTCGCCAGACTGGACAAGAGCTAACTATGGCTACACCTTC. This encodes CASSPDWTRANYGYTF.